A single sample is the source of the 29 T cell receptor beta chains below, sequenced in a study of T cells after yellow fever vaccination. TCRdb fed the 5' RACE reads into MiXCR, producing one record per CDR3 protein. The table records 450,000 to 600,000 distinct CDR3 sequences, less than 20% of them present only once. Source: PBMCs, taken 5 days after the first yellow fever vaccination. Every receptor here comes from a man aged 18 to 30 who received the YFV17D yellow fever vaccine.

There are a few counts of this clonotype. CDR3 sequence: CASSYSIVDTQYF. In nucleotides, the CDR3 is TGTGCCAGCAGTTACTCGATCGTGGATACGCAGTATTTT. The genes are TRBV6-2 or TRBV6-3 and TRBJ2-3, with unresolved D. The CDR3 is 13 amino acids. Between the trimmed V and J ends, which lost 0 bases and 6 bases, there was a span of 7 bases. Germline V gives CDR1 MNHEY, CDR2 SVGEGT.

This sequence joins TRBV5-4 and TRBJ2-2; the D gene is possibly TRBD2 (5 bases). The CDR3 sequence is 15 residues long. The germline V and J ends were trimmed by 2 bases and 1 base, with 9 bases remaining between them. Germline assignment: CDR1 SGHNT and CDR2 YYREEE (reference sequence). CDR3 sequence: CASSLADRNTGELFF. DNA of the CDR3: TGTGCCAGCAGCTTAGCGGACCGGAACACCGGGGAGCTGTTTTTT.

In its sample, this clonotype was seen a few times. The rearrangement links TRBV9 to TRBJ1-3; D not certain. Germline loops: CDR1 SGDLS, CDR2 YYNGEE. V was pared by 0 bases and J by 0 bases, with 7 bases between. This CDR3 comprises 15 residues. The CDR3 spells CASSVEGSSGNTIYF. DNA of the CDR3: TGTGCCAGCAGCGTAGAAGGCAGCTCTGGAAACACCATATATTTT. The full variable domain, in which reference TRBV9 and TRBJ1-3 provide the parts outside the CDR3, is DSGVTQTPKHLITATGQRVTLRCSPRSGDLSVYWYQQSLDQGLQFLIQYYNGEERAKGNILERFSAQQFPDLHSELNLSSLELGDSALYFCASSVEGSSGNTIYFGEGSWLTVV.

The rearrangement uses TRBV5-1 and TRBJ1-2; D is unresolved. Trimming removed 2 bases from V and 0 bases from J, with 14 bases in between. CDR3 length equals 16 residues. Germline loops: CDR1 SGHRS, CDR2 YFSETQ. The CDR3 is CASSLDFGGANYGYTF. The DNA of the CDR3 is TGCGCCAGCAGCTTAGACTTCGGAGGCGCTAACTATGGCTACACCTTC. Variable domain in full (rest from reference TRBV5-1 and TRBJ1-2): KAGVTQTPRYLIKTRGQQVTLSCSPISGHRSVSWYQQTPGQGLQFLFEYFSETQRNKGNFPGRFSGRQFSNSRSEMNVSTLELGDSALYLCASSLDFGGANYGYTFGSGTRLTVV.

The V call is TRBV6-5, the J call TRBJ2-5; possibly TRBD2 for D (6 bases). Trimming pared 0 bases from V and 2 bases from J, leaving 10 bases between. The CDR3 loop spans 15 amino acids. The germline V gene encodes CDR1 MNHEY and CDR2 SVGAGI. The CDR3 sequence: CASSYSIAEQETQYF. CDR3 DNA: TGTGCCAGCAGTTACTCAATAGCGGAACAAGAGACCCAGTACTTC.

This clonotype appeared many times. The chain uses TRBV5-6 and TRBJ2-1; no definite D call. There are 11 residues in the CDR3. Germline CDR1 SGHDT, CDR2 YYEEEE. Trimming cost V 0 bases and J 10 bases, with 5 bases left between them. CDR3: CASSLGREQFF. CDR3 nucleotides: TGTGCCAGCAGCTTGGGCCGCGAGCAGTTCTTC.

This clonotype has more than one count but fewer than ten. The V gene is TRBV20-1, the J gene TRBJ1-6; perhaps TRBD1 as D (5 bases). In germline, CDR1 is DFQATT, CDR2 SNEGSKA (reference sequence). The length of the CDR3 is 17 residues. V gave up 0 bases and J gave up 0 bases, with 12 bases separating them. The CDR3 region has the DNA TGCAGTGCTAGAGAGCCAGGGAGAAACTCCTATAATTCACCCCTCCACTTT. This encodes CSAREPGRNSYNSPLHF.

This clonotype occurred many times. The chain is built from TRBV5-1 and TRBJ1-6; D call uncertain. There are 16 residues in the CDR3. The V gene's germline CDR1 is SGHRS and CDR2 YFSETQ. V was pared by 1 base and J by 0 bases, with 8 bases between. The CDR3 region is CASSLKESSYNSPLHF. CDR3 sequence (DNA): TGCGCCAGCAGCTTGAAAGAGAGCTCCTATAATTCACCCCTCCACTTT. The variable domain in full, completed from reference TRBV5-1 and TRBJ1-6, reads KAGVTQTPRYLIKTRGQQVTLSCSPISGHRSVSWYQQTPGQGLQFLFEYFSETQRNKGNFPGRFSGRQFSNSRSEMNVSTLELGDSALYLCASSLKESSYNSPLHFGNGTRLTVT.

This clonotype showed up many times. V and J are TRBV5-6 and TRBJ2-5; D is possibly TRBD1 (6 bases). CDR1 is SGHDT and CDR2 is YYEEEE in the germline V gene. This CDR3 is built from 16 residues. V dropped 2 bases and J dropped 1 base, with 15 bases sitting between them. This chain's CDR3 is CASSFWGPNFQETQYF. CDR3 bases: TGTGCCAGCAGCTTTTGGGGGCCGAACTTCCAAGAGACCCAGTACTTC. Combining the CDR3 with reference TRBV5-6 and TRBJ2-5 gives the whole variable domain DAGVTQSPTHLIKTRGQQVTLRCSPKSGHDTVSWYQQALGQGPQFIFQYYEEEERQRGNFPDRFSGHQFPNYSSELNVNALLLGDSALYLCASSFWGPNFQETQYFGPGTRLLVL.

This clonotype was seen a few times. The genes are TRBV27 and TRBJ2-6; D not resolved. The CDR3 totals 14 residues. In germline, CDR1 is MNHEY, CDR2 SMNVEV (reference sequence). Trimming left V 5 bases short and J 0 bases short, with 5 bases between. CDR3 DNA: TGTGCCAGCAGTCGTTTCTCTGGGGCCAACGTCCTGACTTTC. It specifies CASSRFSGANVLTF.

V gene TRBV18 combines with J gene TRBJ1-4; TRBD1 aligns across 8 bases. The CDR3 is 17 residues long. With V trimmed by 6 bases and J by 0 bases, 9 bases remained unmatched. Germline CDR1 KGHSH, CDR2 LQKENI. This chain's CDR3 is CASSRGQGSATNEKLFF. DNA for the CDR3: TGTGCCAGCTCCCGTGGACAGGGTTCTGCAACTAATGAAAAACTGTTTTTT.

The chain combines TRBV30 with TRBJ1-2; possible D gene TRBD1, 6 bases. This CDR3 has 16 residues. The V gene's germline CDR1 is GTSNPN and CDR2 SVGIG (reference sequence). The V end was cut by 1 base, the J end by 6 bases, with 21 bases between. The CDR3 DNA follows: TGTGCCTGGAGTGCGCCCCGGGGGCCCCCCTTGCATGGCTACACCTTC. Translation gives CAWSAPRGPPLHGYTF.

This clonotype was picked up many times. The chain combines TRBV12-3 or TRBV12-4 with TRBJ2-5; D unresolved. The V end was cut by 2 bases, the J end by 5 bases, with 9 bases between. The CDR3 is 13 amino acids. The CDR3 bases are TGTGCCAGCAGTTTAAGGATCGGGGAGACCCAGTACTTC. It yields the protein CASSLRIGETQYF.

This chain links TRBV20-1 with TRBJ2-3; 7 nucleotides align to TRBD1. The germline gives CDR1 DFQATT, CDR2 SNEGSKA (reference sequence). The CDR3 sequence is 16 residues long. J was trimmed by 6 bases and V by 2 bases; bases with no gene match: 14. CDR3 sequence reads: CSARPDVGGRWDTQYF. In DNA, the CDR3 is TGCAGTGCTAGACCCGATGTAGGGGGCCGGTGGGATACGCAGTATTTT.

The rearrangement uses TRBV10-3 and TRBJ2-5; D unclear. Between the trimmed V and J ends, which lost 3 bases and 1 base, there was a span of 3 bases. The CDR3 spans 12 residues. CDR1 ENHRY and CDR2 SYGVKD come from the germline V gene. The CDR3 region is CAISDTQETQYF. The CDR3 DNA reads TGTGCCATCAGTGACACCCAAGAGACCCAGTACTTC.

There are a few counts of this clonotype. The V call is TRBV6-2 or TRBV6-3, the J call TRBJ2-3; 9 nucleotides match TRBD2. This CDR3 region has 20 residues. V was clipped by 0 bases and J by 0 bases; unmatched bases: 13. CDR1 MNHEY and CDR2 SVGEGT come from the germline V gene. The CDR3 DNA reads TGTGCCAGCAGTTACTCGAAAGGGCGGGGGGGCCTGAGGAGCACAGATACGCAGTATTTT. This codes for CASSYSKGRGGLRSTDTQYF.

This rearrangement joins TRBV5-8 to TRBJ2-5; D might be TRBD1 (5 bases). Germline V gives CDR1 SGHTS, CDR2 YDEGEE. CDR3 length: 16 residues. V shed 7 bases and J shed 2 bases, with 21 bases lying between them. The CDR3 protein is CASGPRVILAQETQYF. CDR3 nucleotide sequence: TGTGCCAGCGGACCCAGGGTGATCCTTGCTCAAGAGACCCAGTACTTC. The entire variable domain, with the rest obtained from reference TRBV5-8 and TRBJ2-5, is as follows: EAGVTQSPTHLIKTRGQQATLRCSPISGHTSVYWYQQALGLGLQFLLWYDEGEERNRGNFPPRFSGRQFPNYSSELNVNALELEDSALYLCASGPRVILAQETQYFGPGTRLLVL.

CDR3 in amino acids: CATSSPGTSGVSYNEQFF. The CDR3 nucleotides are TGTGCCACCAGCAGTCCCGGGACTAGCGGGGTTAGCTACAATGAGCAGTTCTTC. The chain carries TRBV15 and TRBJ2-1, with 13 bases that match TRBD2. Germline CDR1 is LNHNV and CDR2 is YYDKDF (reference sequence). Trimming removed 3 bases from V and 3 bases from J; junction bases left unmatched: 8. The CDR3 spans 18 residues. Supplemented by reference TRBV15 and TRBJ2-1, the full variable domain reads DAMVIQNPRYQVTQFGKPVTLSCSQTLNHNVMYWYQQKSSQAPKLLFHYYDKDFNNEADTPDNFQSRRPNTSFCFLDIRSPGLGDTAMYLCATSSPGTSGVSYNEQFFGPGTRLTVL.

V gene TRBV5-1 combines with J gene TRBJ2-5; D is unclear. V was trimmed by 1 base and J by 3 bases, leaving 7 bases between them. Looked up from germline, CDR1 is SGHRS and CDR2 is YFSETQ. CDR3 length equals 13 residues. CDR3 nucleotides: TGCGCCAGCAGCTTGACGGTCGAAGAGACCCAGTACTTC. Translated: CASSLTVEETQYF.

The chain has TRBV7-9 and TRBJ2-7, with D tentatively TRBD1 (6 bases). V lost 5 bases and J lost 6, with 14 bases in between. Germline loops: CDR1 SEHNR, CDR2 FQNEAQ (reference sequence). This CDR3 spans 13 amino acids. The CDR3 DNA reads as TGTGCCAGCAGCCAACAGGGTCTGCTCGAGCAGTACTTC. Its translation: CASSQQGLLEQYF. Full variable domain (remainder filled in from reference TRBV7-9 and TRBJ2-7): DTGVSQNPRHKITKRGQNVTFRCDPISEHNRLYWYRQTLGQGPEFLTYFQNEAQLEKSRLLSDRFSAERPKGSFSTLEIQRTEQGDSAMYLCASSQQGLLEQYFGPGTRLTVT.

This clonotype was found a few times. The chain employs TRBV7-2 and TRBJ1-3; maybe TRBD1 (6 bases). The CDR3 is 14 amino acids. CDR1 and CDR2 from the germline V gene are SGHTA and FQGNSA. With 5 bases removed from V and 2 bases from J, the gap between germline ends came to 10 bases. The CDR3, as DNA: TGTGCCAGCAGCGAGGACAGAACTGGAAACACCATATATTTT. Protein product: CASSEDRTGNTIYF.

Many counts were recorded for this clonotype. The J gene is TRBJ2-1, the V gene TRBV5-1; 9 nucleotides match TRBD2. Germline values: CDR1 SGHRS, CDR2 YFSETQ. V trimming: 3 bases; J trimming: 5 bases; junction bases outside the gene matches: 15. This CDR3 has 18 residues. The CDR3 nucleotides are TGCGCCAGCAGCTGGGGGGAACAGCGGGGGGCCCGGGACAATGAGCAGTTCTTC. It translates to CASSWGEQRGARDNEQFF. Full variable domain (missing parts from reference TRBV5-1 and TRBJ2-1): KAGVTQTPRYLIKTRGQQVTLSCSPISGHRSVSWYQQTPGQGLQFLFEYFSETQRNKGNFPGRFSGRQFSNSRSEMNVSTLELGDSALYLCASSWGEQRGARDNEQFFGPGTRLTVL.

This clonotype came up a few times. CDR3 DNA sequence: TGTGCCAGCAGCACCTCCGGCGGGTCCGGGGAGCTGTTTTTT. It codes for CASSTSGGSGELFF. The chain employs TRBV7-2 and TRBJ2-2, with D possibly TRBD2 on 5 matching bases. The germline V gene has CDR1 SGHTA and CDR2 FQGNSA. The CDR3 runs to 14 residues. V was shortened by 5 bases and J by 6 bases, with 13 bases between the two germline ends.

J is TRBJ1-2 and V is TRBV5-6; TRBD1 is a possible D gene (5 bases). This CDR3 region has 14 residues. Trimming pared 4 bases from V and 4 bases from J, leaving 14 bases between. Germline V gene sequence: CDR1 SGHDT, CDR2 YYEEEE. The CDR3 is CASSPQDSRYGYTF. The CDR3 DNA follows: TGTGCCAGCAGCCCGCAAGACAGTCGCTATGGCTACACCTTC.

The rearrangement uses TRBV7-6 and TRBJ1-1, with D tentatively TRBD1 (5 bases). Germline CDR1 SGHVS, CDR2 FNYEAQ. CDR3 length: 16 residues. The V end lost 1 base, the J end lost 1 base, and 13 bases lay between the germline ends. Here the CDR3 reads CASSLVDGGGNTEAFF. In nucleotides, the CDR3 is TGTGCCAGCAGCTTAGTTGACGGTGGGGGGAACACTGAAGCTTTCTTT. Based on the CDR3 plus reference TRBV7-6 and TRBJ1-1, the full variable domain is GAGVSQSPRYKVTKRGQDVALRCDPISGHVSLYWYRQALGQGPEFLTYFNYEAQQDKSGLPNDRFSAERPEGSISTLTIQRTEQRDSAMYRCASSLVDGGGNTEAFFGQGTRLTVV.

A few counts support this clonotype. The chain couples TRBV4-3 to TRBJ1-2; tentative D call: TRBD1 (5 bases). Germline V gene lookup returns CDR1 LGHNA and CDR2 YSLEER. The CDR3 contains 17 residues. V was pared by 0 bases and J by 8 bases, with 22 bases between. The CDR3 DNA is TGCGCCAGCAGCCAAGAGCCGAACCGGGAGGGGCTAGAAGGCTACACCTTC. Its translation is CASSQEPNREGLEGYTF.

The gene calls are TRBV10-3 and TRBJ1-1, with D perhaps matching TRBD1 (5 bases). CDR3 length: 13 amino acids. Germline CDR1 ENHRY, CDR2 SYGVKD. V was shortened by 4 bases and J by 5 bases, with 11 bases between the two germline ends. In DNA, the CDR3 is TGTGCCATCAGTGTCGGTGGGGGAACTGAAGCTTTCTTT. This encodes CAISVGGGTEAFF.

The chain joins TRBV7-2 to TRBJ2-3; tentative D call: TRBD1 (5 bases). In germline, CDR1 is SGHTA, CDR2 FQGNSA. The CDR3 consists of 14 residues. With 2 bases removed from V and 6 bases from J, the gap between germline ends came to 12 bases. CDR3 nucleotides: TGTGCCAGCAGCTTAATTGGGGCCAAGGATACGCAGTATTTT. Translated: CASSLIGAKDTQYF.

This sequence joins TRBV6-5 and TRBJ2-3, with 8 bases aligning to TRBD1. V shed 2 bases, J shed 2 bases, and the junction held 3 bases outside the gene matches. Germline V CDR1 and CDR2: MNHEY, SVGAGI. The CDR3 extends over 15 amino acids. The chain's CDR3 is CASSYGGQVTDTQYF. DNA for the CDR3: TGTGCCAGCAGTTACGGGGGACAGGTCACAGATACGCAGTATTTT.